The 23 T cell receptor beta chains reported below all come from one sample, sequenced in a study of blood T cell repertoires in COVID-19. Method: immunoSEQ multiplex PCR; TCRdb's copy keeps in-frame clones and lacks some. The table lists roughly 170,000 clones, about 86% of them singletons. The sample was peripheral blood. These TCRs come from a woman in her 70s with COVID-19, enrolled during active disease.

V gene TRBV6-5 combines with J gene TRBJ1-1, with 9 bases lining up with TRBD1. This CDR3 is built from 14 residues. Germline loops: CDR1 MNHEY, CDR2 SVGAGI. J lost 1 base, V lost 4 bases, and 1 base had no gene match. CDR3: CASSWTGANTEAFF. In DNA form, the CDR3 reads TGTGCCAGCAGTTGGACAGGGGCGAACACTGAAGCTTTCTTT.

The chain couples TRBV19 to TRBJ1-2; D not certain. Trimming removed 6 bases from V and 8 bases from J, with 10 bases in between. The CDR3 is 11 residues long. Looked up from germline, CDR1 is LNHDA and CDR2 is SQIVND (reference sequence). CDR3 region: CASRTTWGYTF. The CDR3, as DNA: TGTGCCAGTAGAACGACTTGGGGCTACACCTTC. Based on the CDR3 plus reference TRBV19 and TRBJ1-2, the full variable domain is DGGITQSPKYLFRKEGQNVTLSCEQNLNHDAMYWYRQDPGQGLRLIYYSQIVNDFQKGDIAEGYSVSREKKESFPLTVTSAQKNPTAFYLCASRTTWGYTFGSGTRLTVV.

The chain is built from TRBV28 and TRBJ2-3; 10 nucleotides align to TRBD2. The CDR3 totals 16 residues. The germline V gene has CDR1 MDHEN and CDR2 SYDVKM. V lost 4 bases, J lost 6 bases, and 10 bases stayed unmatched. Here the CDR3 reads CASSSPSGRVSDTQYF. The CDR3 DNA sequence: TGTGCCAGCAGTTCACCCAGCGGGAGGGTCTCGGATACGCAGTATTTT.

The chain employs TRBV29-1 and TRBJ2-1; a possible D gene is TRBD2 (6 bases). Trimming took 2 bases from V and 15 from J, leaving 20 bases between them. This CDR3 has 13 amino acids. CDR1 is SQVTM, CDR2 ANQGSEA, per germline. Here the CDR3 reads CSVELGREIGAFF. The CDR3 DNA reads TGCAGCGTTGAACTGGGGCGGGAAATAGGCGCGTTCTTC.

The V gene is TRBV5-1, the J gene TRBJ2-5; possible D gene TRBD1, 7 bases. V was trimmed by 1 base and J by 5 bases, leaving 12 bases between them. CDR1 is SGHRS, CDR2 YFSETQ, per germline. This CDR3 region has 14 residues. Here the CDR3 reads CASSLRRGPETQYF. For the CDR3, the DNA is TGCGCCAGCAGCTTGCGGAGGGGGCCGGAGACCCAGTACTTC.

The rearrangement links TRBV19 to TRBJ1-6; maybe TRBD1 (6 bases). Per germline, CDR1 LNHDA and CDR2 SQIVND (reference sequence). Between the trimmed V and J ends, which lost 3 bases and 10 bases, there was a span of 10 bases. CDR3 length: 13 amino acids. The CDR3 reads CASSIRGKSPLHF. CDR3 in DNA: TGTGCCAGTAGTATTAGGGGGAAATCACCCCTCCACTTT.

V gene TRBV28 combines with J gene TRBJ1-1; the D gene is possibly TRBD1 (6 bases). The CDR3 runs 15 residues. Trimming removed 4 bases from V and 4 bases from J, with 16 bases in between. Germline V lookup: CDR1 MDHEN, CDR2 SYDVKM. For the CDR3, the DNA is TGTGCCAGCAGTTCGGCCGGACAGCTTGTCACTGAAGCTTTCTTT. Protein: CASSSAGQLVTEAFF.

The chain links TRBV3-1 (or the pseudogene TRBV3-2) to TRBJ1-5, with TRBD1 as a possible D gene (5 bases). Per the germline V gene, CDR1 is LGHDT and CDR2 is YNNKEL (reference sequence). Trimming left V 3 bases short and J 6 bases short, with 12 bases between. This CDR3 comprises 14 residues. The CDR3 sequence is CASSQGEGFQPQHF. The DNA for the CDR3 is TGTGCCAGCAGCCAGGGGGAGGGGTTTCAGCCCCAGCATTTT.

This chain uses TRBV5-1 with TRBJ2-3; D uncertain. The CDR3 is made up of 14 amino acids. CDR1 and CDR2 (germline): SGHRS, YFSETQ. V dropped 1 base and J dropped 1 base, with 7 bases sitting between them. CDR3 sequence (DNA): TGCGCCAGCAGCTTGACCCCGGGCACAGATACGCAGTATTTT. This codes for CASSLTPGTDTQYF.

This chain links TRBV2 with TRBJ1-6; possibly TRBD1 for D (5 bases). CDR3 length: 15 residues. V lost 2 bases and J lost 8, with 13 bases in between. Germline CDR1 reads SNHLY; CDR2 reads FYNNEI. The CDR3, as DNA: TGTGCCAGCAGTGAAAGCAGGGTAGGGGATTCACCCCTCCACTTT. It translates to CASSESRVGDSPLHF.

This clone was recorded once. The V call is TRBV2, the J call TRBJ2-6; weak D call: TRBD2 (6 bases). The CDR3 extends over 15 amino acids. Germline V gene sequence: CDR1 SNHLY, CDR2 FYNNEI. The V end was cut by 5 bases, the J end by 0 bases, with 8 bases between. The chain's CDR3 is CASSSGYSGANVLTF. CDR3 DNA sequence: TGTGCCAGCAGTAGCGGGTACTCTGGGGCCAACGTCCTGACTTTC.

The chain uses TRBV28 and TRBJ1-4, with no clear D. Germline V gives CDR1 MDHEN, CDR2 SYDVKM. The CDR3 runs 14 residues. V lost 5 bases, J lost 4 bases, and 11 bases lay in between. This CDR3 is CASSLGLINEKLFF. Here the CDR3 DNA reads TGTGCCAGCAGTCTCGGACTGATTAATGAAAAACTGTTTTTT.

The chain links TRBV30 to TRBJ2-6; 7 bases align to TRBD1. CDR1 is GTSNPN, CDR2 SVGIG, per germline (reference sequence). The CDR3 runs to 17 residues. J gave up 0 bases and V 1 base, and 6 bases lay outside the gene matches. The DNA for the CDR3 is TGTGCCTGGAGTGACGAAAGGGGGCCCTCTGGGGCCAACGTCCTGACTTTC. It specifies CAWSDERGPSGANVLTF. Combining the CDR3 with reference TRBV30 and TRBJ2-6 gives the whole variable domain SQTIHQWPATLVQPVGSPLSLECTVEGTSNPNLYWYRQAAGRGLQLLFYSVGIGQISSEVPQNLSASRPQDRQFILSSKKLLLSDSGFYLCAWSDERGPSGANVLTFGAGSRLTVL.

Only one count was recorded for this clone. The chain employs TRBV30 and TRBJ2-5; possible D gene TRBD1, 7 bases. CDR3 length equals 15 residues. Germline CDR1 is GTSNPN and CDR2 is SVGIG (reference sequence). The V end lost 4 bases, the J end lost 9 bases, and 24 bases lay between the germline ends. CDR3 amino acids: CAWTWGDTGEIPQYF. CDR3 DNA: TGTGCCTGGACGTGGGGGGATACAGGGGAAATTCCCCAGTACTTC.

The chain carries TRBV9 and TRBJ2-3; D gene ambiguous. The ends were cut back, 6 bases at V and 2 bases at J, with 10 bases in the middle. This CDR3 is built from 13 residues. The germline CDR1 and CDR2 sequences are SGDLS and YYNGEE. Written as DNA, the CDR3 is TGTGCCAGCACCCGGAGCCCCACAGATACGCAGTATTTT. Its protein product is CASTRSPTDTQYF. The entire variable domain, with the rest obtained from reference TRBV9 and TRBJ2-3, is as follows: DSGVTQTPKHLITATGQRVTLRCSPRSGDLSVYWYQQSLDQGLQFLIQYYNGEERAKGNILERFSAQQFPDLHSELNLSSLELGDSALYFCASTRSPTDTQYFGPGTRLTVL.

The rearrangement uses TRBV18 and TRBJ2-7, with 10 bases fitting TRBD1. The V gene's germline CDR1 is KGHSH and CDR2 LQKENI. This CDR3 spans 15 amino acids. The trim removed 5 bases at V and 1 base at J, leaving 5 bases unmatched. Written as DNA, the CDR3 is TGTGCCAGCTCAGCAGACAGGGGGCTATCCTACGAGCAGTACTTC. It codes for CASSADRGLSYEQYF. Full variable domain (rest looked up from reference TRBV18 and TRBJ2-7): NAGVMQNPRHLVRRRGQEARLRCSPMKGHSHVYWYRQLPEEGLKFMVYLQKENIIDESGMPKERFSAEFPKEGPSILRIQQVVRGDSAAYFCASSADRGLSYEQYFGPGTRLTVT.

V gene TRBV6-5 combines with J gene TRBJ2-7; the match to TRBD1 covers 9 bases. Trimming at V came to 6 bases and at J to 6 bases, leaving 9 bases not matched to a gene. The CDR3 covers 14 residues. Germline CDR1 MNHEY, CDR2 SVGAGI. CDR3 protein: CASRGQGKVLEQYF. DNA of the CDR3: TGTGCCAGCAGAGGACAGGGGAAGGTTCTCGAGCAGTACTTC.

The V call is TRBV2, the J call TRBJ1-1; 11 nucleotides align to TRBD1. The germline CDR1 and CDR2 sequences are SNHLY and FYNNEI. The CDR3 length is 14 residues. V gave up 6 bases and J gave up 5 bases; unmatched junction bases: 5. CDR3 DNA sequence: TGTGCCAGCAGAACCGGACAGGGGGCAACTGAAGCTTTCTTT. Protein: CASRTGQGATEAFF.

The rearrangement uses TRBV19 and TRBJ1-2; tentative D call: TRBD1 (5 bases). The CDR3 has 14 amino acids. Germline V gene sequence: CDR1 LNHDA, CDR2 SQIVND (reference sequence). Trimming stripped 3 bases from V and 3 bases from J, with 11 bases between. The CDR3 reads CASSIQGIDYGYTF. The CDR3 DNA sequence: TGTGCCAGTAGTATTCAGGGTATTGACTATGGCTACACCTTC.

The chain couples TRBV7-3 to TRBJ1-3; D gene unclear. The CDR3 consists of 14 residues. With 2 bases removed from V and 4 bases from J, the gap between germline ends came to 9 bases. Germline V lookup: CDR1 SGHTA, CDR2 FQGTGA. CDR3 residues: CASSLVPRGNTIYF. The CDR3 coding sequence is TGTGCCAGCAGCTTAGTACCCAGGGGAAACACCATATATTTT.

CDR3 region: CASSQELLGSSYNEQFF. The DNA for the CDR3 is TGTGCCAGCAGCCAAGAACTGCTGGGGAGCTCCTACAATGAGCAGTTCTTC. The V gene is TRBV3-1 (or the pseudogene TRBV3-2), the J gene TRBJ2-1; TRBD2 is a possible D gene (5 bases). Trimming pared 0 bases from V and 0 bases from J, leaving 12 bases between. The CDR3 length is 17 residues. Germline values: CDR1 LGHDT, CDR2 YNNKEL (reference sequence).

The rearrangement uses TRBV2 and TRBJ2-3, with TRBD2 matching 9 bases. Germline lookup yields CDR1 SNHLY and CDR2 FYNNEI. The CDR3 is 16 amino acids. Trimming removed 3 bases from V and 4 bases from J; junction bases left unmatched: 8. In DNA, the CDR3 is TGTGCCAGCAGTGACTTGCTAGCGGGAAGGGCAGATACGCAGTATTTT. Its translation is CASSDLLAGRADTQYF.

J is TRBJ2-7 and V is TRBV12-5, with a possible D match to TRBD1 (6 bases). V was shortened by 8 bases and J by 3 bases, with 17 bases between the two germline ends. This CDR3 spans 14 amino acids. CDR1 and CDR2 from the germline V gene are LGHNT and FRNRAP. The chain's CDR3 is CASLQTGFDYEQYF. The DNA of the CDR3 is TGTGCTAGTTTACAAACAGGGTTCGACTACGAGCAGTACTTC.